Sequencing of this TCR beta chain was carried out in a study of PD-1 blockade in classical Hodgkin lymphoma. Study results and caveats: According to reports, newly diagnosed patients had lower baseline TCR diversity than healthy donors, and relapsed/refractory patients had lower baseline TCR diversity still.

Produced via immunoSEQ multiplex PCR; TCRdb's table is partial and in-frame only. Of 43,000 or so clones listed, roughly 78% are singletons. Time point denoted: cycle 4 day 1 (C4D1), after 6 weeks of nivolumab. Every single patient, without exception, relapsed after autologous stem cell transplantation, and brentuximab vedotin exposure varied. Germline values: CDR1 SEHNR, CDR2 FQNEAQ (reference sequence). The CDR3 spans 15 residues. A note on this clone: The antigen is undetermined. Compared with germline, one end of the junction differs, possibly owing to a read error.

This sequence originates from a human donor with classical Hodgkin lymphoma. The J gene is TRBJ2-3, the V gene TRBV7-9; D remains unclear. The sample consisted of peripheral blood mononuclear cells (PBMCs), taken before the fourth cycle of nivolumab. CDR3 loop: CVSSLESYGTDTQYF. The CDR3 coding sequence is TGTGTCAGCAGCTTAGAGTCGTACGGCACAGATACGCAGTATTTT.